This T cell receptor beta chain was identified in a study of technical replicates of blood from four donors. Losses at the gene ends were 7 bases for V and 6 bases for J; bases not matched to a gene: 9. The CDR3 runs 15 residues. Germline CDR1 is MNHEY and CDR2 is SMNVEV (reference sequence). The table came from immunoSEQ multiplex PCR; TCRdb's copy has only in-frame clones and leaves some out. Among tens of thousands of clones, around 97% were seen once, and the ten largest hold approximately 0.2%. Material: T cells isolated from PBMCs. The clonotype was recovered from a human donor in good health. V is TRBV27 and J is TRBJ2-2; TRBD1 matches at 9 bases. The CDR3 DNA reads as TGTGCCAGCAAACCGGGACAGGGTAGGGCCGGGGAGCTGTTTTTT. Translation gives CASKPGQGRAGELFF.